This T cell receptor beta chain was retrieved from a study of blood T cell repertoires in COVID-19. The wider study: COVID-19 samples, acute and convalescent, were from the United States, Italy and Spain.

Assay: immunoSEQ multiplex PCR; the TCRdb copy retains only in-frame clones and omits some. Seen here are 400,000 to 500,000 clones, about 88% observed once, and the top ten hold around 1.5%. Shortly before study entry, within 2 weeks, exposed participants had met a COVID-19 case. The ends lost 3 bases at V and 3 bases at J; junction bases unmatched: 11. Germline CDR1 reads SGHRS; CDR2 reads YFSETQ. The CDR3 totals 17 residues. The receptor comes from a woman under 30 who had been exposed to COVID-19. Sequenced sample: PBMCs or T cells enriched from blood (not recorded which). This chain uses TRBV5-1 with TRBJ1-4; the match to TRBD1 covers 7 bases. CDR3 nucleotide sequence: TGCGCCAGCAGCTCCGGGGACAGTACGGGACCTAATGAAAAACTGTTTTTT. As protein: CASSSGDSTGPNEKLFF.